This T cell receptor beta chain originates from a study of blood T cells in healthy people across ages. At the level of the study: There was about one barcoded beta molecule captured by template switching per two T cells.

Study-wide findings and caveats: Significant beta diversity loss was already apparent by age roughly 43, declining roughly linearly.

Next came a second PCR, run for about 6 to 11 cycles, which used a sample-barcoded 5' primer along with a J-beta primer mix. TCRdb re-analysed the 5' RACE reads in MiXCR, keeping a single row per CDR3 protein. This table has about 780,000 distinct CDR3 sequences, 46% appearing once. Of note for this clonotype: Its target is not known.

CDR1 is LNHNV, CDR2 YYDKDF, per germline (reference sequence). The germline V and J ends were trimmed by 0 bases and 6 bases, with 11 bases remaining between them. The CDR3 has 14 residues. Sequenced sample: blood. This TCR derives from an elderly man in good health. This chain joins TRBV15 and TRBJ1-2; D is possibly TRBD1 (5 bases). CDR3 nucleotides: TGTGCCACCAGCAGAGATCGGGGGTCCCATGGCTACACCTTC. Translating it yields CATSRDRGSHGYTF.